This note documents a single TCR beta chain sequence. The data were obtained in a study of blood T cell repertoires in COVID-19. At the level of the study: Sites in the United States, Italy and Spain provided acute and convalescent COVID-19 samples. Nucleic acid was either cDNA or gDNA, and it came from T cells, B-cell-depleted T cells, or PBMCs.

Germline loops: CDR1 SGHRS, CDR2 YFSETQ. With V trimmed by 3 bases and J by 5 bases, 6 bases remained unmatched. The CDR3 sequence is 16 residues long. Authors' processing steps: Amplifying reference gene primers gave estimates of nucleated cell counts. Sequencing was performed with immunoSEQ multiplex PCR; in TCRdb, only in-frame clones are kept and a portion is missing. V and J calls and clone size follow that table, whereas D and trimming were derived from the DNA. The table records around 100,000 clones, roughly 87% of them present only once. V gene TRBV5-1 combines with J gene TRBJ2-2; 11 bases are shared with TRBD1. The TCR was taken from a young man in a cohort sampled during active COVID-19. Sequencing used peripheral blood. In DNA, the CDR3 is TGCGCCAGCAGCTACGGACAGGGGGCTCGGACCGGGGAGCTGTTTTTT. As protein: CASSYGQGARTGELFF.